A selection of T cell receptor beta chains follows, all from one sample in a study of CD8+ T cells in alopecia areata. Method: immunoSEQ multiplex PCR; TCRdb's copy keeps in-frame clones and lacks some. The sample carries roughly 220,000 clones, roughly two fifths recorded once. Sequenced material: CD4+ T cells sorted from blood, taken at approximately week 34, from a patient treated with tofacitinib. The receptors were gathered from a human donor with alopecia areata. Each CDR3 is given with its conserved first and last residue. The order of the fields is V gene, D gene, clone size, J gene, CDR3 protein, CDR3 DNA. D genes are given only for firm matches. Clone size is shown for a subset of rows, as once, few, many or a class of expanded clone.

TRBV4-1	.	.	TRBJ2-7	CASSQGGWVGEQYF	TGCGCCAGCAGCCAAGGGGGGTGGGTTGGCGAGCAGTACTTC
TRBV7-3	.	few	TRBJ2-1	CASSLTGEQFF	TGTGCCAGCAGCCTCACAGGGGAGCAGTTCTTC
TRBV14	TRBD1	.	TRBJ2-6	CASSPRTGGTNVLTF	TGTGCCAGCAGCCCACGGACAGGGGGGACCAACGTCCTGACTTTC
TRBV23-1	.	few	TRBJ1-3	CAKLGRLAYWAGNTIYF	TGCGCCAAACTGGGGCGTCTAGCCTATTGGGCTGGAAACACCATATATTTT
TRBV11-2	TRBD2	few	TRBJ2-5	CASSARPTSGSQETQYF	TGTGCCAGCAGCGCCCGACCGACTAGCGGGAGTCAAGAGACCCAGTACTTC
TRBV6-1	TRBD1	many	TRBJ1-4	CASSATGSGAEKLFF	TGTGCCAGCAGCGCGACAGGGTCCGGGGCTGAAAAACTGTTTTTT
TRBV19	.	few	TRBJ2-3	CASSRRQATDTQYF	TGTGCCAGTAGTAGAAGACAGGCCACAGATACGCAGTATTTT
TRBV7-9	TRBD1	.	TRBJ2-7	CASSNRGEQYF	TGTGCCAGCAGCAACAGGGGCGAGCAGTACTTC
TRBV29-1	.	.	TRBJ1-1	CSVVRQANTEAFF	TGCAGCGTCGTCCGACAGGCGAACACTGAAGCTTTCTTT
TRBV4-1	.	.	TRBJ1-5	CASSQDSSEHQPQHF	TGCGCCAGCAGCCAAGATAGTTCGGAGCATCAGCCCCAGCATTTT
TRBV30	.	.	TRBJ2-7	CAWTAGTAFLSSYEQYF	TGTGCCTGGACTGCGGGGACAGCCTTCCTCAGCTCCTACGAGCAGTACTTC
TRBV2	.	.	TRBJ2-1	CASRWYSYNEQFF	TGTGCCAGCCGGTGGTACTCCTACAATGAGCAGTTCTTC
TRBV18	.	few	TRBJ1-4	CASSPRLNEKLFF	TGTGCCAGCTCACCGCGCCTAAATGAAAAACTGTTTTTT
TRBV29-1	.	.	TRBJ1-1	CSVRKPRGTEAFF	TGCAGCGTTCGAAAGCCCCGGGGGACTGAAGCTTTCTTT
TRBV6-6	.	few	TRBJ1-1	CASSSHRRITEAFF	TGTGCCAGCAGTTCGCACAGAAGGATCACTGAAGCTTTCTTT
TRBV18	TRBD1	.	TRBJ1-1	CASSPRNRGNTEAFF	TGTGCCAGCTCACCACGGAACAGGGGGAACACTGAAGCTTTCTTT
TRBV9	.	.	TRBJ2-3	CASSEGRGATDTQYF	TGTGCCAGCAGCGAGGGGCGGGGCGCCACAGATACGCAGTATTTT
TRBV29-1	TRBD1	.	TRBJ1-2	CSVALRDSRQGYTF	TGCAGCGTCGCTCTTCGGGACAGCCGCCAGGGCTACACCTTC
TRBV7-2	.	few	TRBJ1-5	CASSLASSNQPQHF	TGTGCCAGCAGCTTAGCGTCCAGCAATCAGCCCCAGCATTTT
TRBV5-1	.	.	TRBJ1-4	CASSGGAVATNEKLFF	TGCGCCAGCAGCGGTGGAGCGGTTGCAACTAATGAAAAACTGTTTTTT
TRBV6-1	.	.	TRBJ2-6	CASRRGWEGANVLTF	TGTGCCAGCAGAAGAGGGTGGGAAGGGGCCAACGTCCTGACTTTC
TRBV30	.	.	TRBJ2-5	CAWSQGGLWETQYF	TGTGCCTGGAGTCAGGGGGGTTTGTGGGAGACCCAGTACTTC
TRBV27	.	.	TRBJ1-5	CASSPTGYSNQPQHF	TGTGCCAGCAGTCCCACGGGATATAGCAATCAGCCCCAGCATTTT
TRBV6-6	TRBD1	.	TRBJ1-1	CASSPKTGTGIPEAFF	TGTGCCAGCAGCCCAAAGACCGGGACAGGTATCCCTGAAGCTTTCTTT
TRBV19	TRBD1	.	TRBJ2-2	CASSGRDRGRKSTGELFF	TGTGCCAGTAGTGGCCGGGACAGGGGGCGGAAAAGCACCGGGGAGCTGTTTTTT
TRBV30	.	.	TRBJ1-1	CAWGRLGGTAFF	TGTGCCTGGGGACGCCTGGGGGGTACGGCTTTCTTT
TRBV5-1	.	.	TRBJ2-6	CASKEDPSGANVLTF	TGCGCCAGCAAGGAGGACCCCTCCGGGGCCAACGTCCTGACTTTC
TRBV5-1	.	few	TRBJ2-1	CASRQVQSYNEQFF	TGCGCCAGCCGACAGGTACAGTCTTACAATGAGCAGTTCTTC
TRBV27	.	.	TRBJ2-5	CASRKTNQETQYF	TGTGCCAGCAGAAAGACAAACCAAGAGACCCAGTACTTC
TRBV6-5	.	.	TRBJ1-2	CASSYSSALLGYGYTF	TGTGCCAGCAGTTACTCTTCTGCCTTGTTAGGCTATGGCTACACCTTC
TRBV6-5	.	.	TRBJ2-1	CASRRPGSSYNEQFF	TGTGCCAGCAGGCGTCCGGGCAGCTCCTACAATGAGCAGTTCTTC
TRBV15	TRBD1	few	TRBJ1-2	CATSLGQGAYGYTF	TGTGCCACCAGCCTCGGACAGGGGGCCTATGGCTACACCTTC
TRBV5-1	.	few	TRBJ1-5	CASSLAGGSNQPQHF	TGCGCCAGCAGCTTGGCCGGCGGTAGCAATCAGCCCCAGCATTTT
TRBV5-1	.	few	TRBJ2-7	CASSLGDGSDYEQYF	TGCGCCAGCAGCTTGGGGGACGGGAGTGACTACGAGCAGTACTTC
TRBV29-1	.	few	TRBJ2-5	CSVSRRQETQYF	TGCAGCGTTTCTCGTAGACAAGAGACCCAGTACTTC